The clone carrying this T cell receptor beta chain came up once. These data come from a study of tumour-infiltrating T cells in Burkitt lymphoma. Study background: Productive clonality predicted overall and progression-free survival.

Trimming took 6 bases from V and 2 from J; bases not matched to a gene: 4. This CDR3 has 14 residues. Germline V lookup: CDR1 MNHEY, CDR2 SVGAGI. The table came from immunoSEQ multiplex PCR; TCRdb's copy has only in-frame clones and leaves some out. This table holds 15,000 to 20,000 clones, 80% found once. V usage is TRBV6-5 and J usage is TRBJ1-5; 7 nucleotides agree with TRBD1. The source is a human donor with diffuse large B-cell lymphoma. Sequenced: tumor tissue. CDR3 bases: TGTGCCAGCAGATCCACAGGGGGCAATCAGCCCCAGCATTTT. Protein: CASRSTGGNQPQHF.